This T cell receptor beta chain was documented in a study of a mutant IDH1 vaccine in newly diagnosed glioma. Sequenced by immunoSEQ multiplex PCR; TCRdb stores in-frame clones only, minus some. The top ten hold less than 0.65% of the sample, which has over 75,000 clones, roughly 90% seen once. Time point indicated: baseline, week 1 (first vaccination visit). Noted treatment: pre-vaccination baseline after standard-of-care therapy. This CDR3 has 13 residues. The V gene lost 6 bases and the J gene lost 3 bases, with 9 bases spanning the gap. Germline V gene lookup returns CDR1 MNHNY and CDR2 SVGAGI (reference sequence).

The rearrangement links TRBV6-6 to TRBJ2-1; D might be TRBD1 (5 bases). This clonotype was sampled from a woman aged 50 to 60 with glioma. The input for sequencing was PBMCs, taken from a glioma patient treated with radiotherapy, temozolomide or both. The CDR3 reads CASSRDSYNEQFF. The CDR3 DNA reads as TGTGCCAGCAGCCGTGACAGCTACAATGAGCAGTTCTTC.